Following are 22 T cell receptor beta chains from one sample sequenced in a study of blood T cell repertoires in COVID-19. Repertoires were generated with immunoSEQ multiplex PCR, while TCRdb's copy carries only in-frame clones and drops some. Of 210,000 or so clones in the sample, nearly 90% were seen once. Sequences were obtained from peripheral blood. The receptors shown here come from a woman aged 18-30 years who had recovered from COVID-19.

The chain is built from TRBV29-1 and TRBJ1-1; 9 bases map to TRBD1. CDR1 is SQVTM, CDR2 ANQGSEA, per germline. The CDR3 length is 13 residues. V lost 7 bases and J lost 4; bases outside the gene matches: 7. In DNA form, the CDR3 reads TGCAGCGCCTCAAAGGACAGGGGCACTGAAGCTTTCTTT. Amino acids: CSASKDRGTEAFF.

The chain links TRBV7-9 to TRBJ1-6; no clear D gene. Germline CDR1 and CDR2: SEHNR and FQNEAQ (reference sequence). The CDR3 spans 13 residues. V dropped 3 bases and J dropped 8 bases, with 8 bases sitting between them. The CDR3 DNA is TGTGCCAGCAGCTTCACAGACGATTCACCCCTCCACTTT. Encoded protein: CASSFTDDSPLHF.

This chain links TRBV7-6 with TRBJ2-6; D is uncertain. Germline V gene lookup returns CDR1 SGHVS and CDR2 FNYEAQ. V lost 5 bases and J lost 1, with 9 bases in between. The CDR3 is 15 residues long. The chain's CDR3 is CASSRAGSGANVLTF. The CDR3 DNA follows: TGTGCCAGCAGCCGAGCCGGGTCTGGGGCCAACGTCCTGACTTTC.

In DNA, the CDR3 is TGCGCCAGCAGCTTGCCTGGACTAGCGGGAGGATACAATGAGCAGTTCTTC. It is translated as CASSLPGLAGGYNEQFF. V usage is TRBV5-1 and J usage is TRBJ2-1; 14 bases are shared with TRBD2. CDR1 SGHRS and CDR2 YFSETQ come from the germline V gene. V lost 1 base, J lost 4 bases, and 4 bases stayed unmatched. The CDR3 is 17 residues long.

The chain is built from TRBV3-1 (or the pseudogene TRBV3-2) and TRBJ2-1; TRBD2 agrees at 11 bases. The V and J ends lost 6 bases and 5 bases, in that order; junction bases with no gene match: 6. This CDR3 is 15 amino acids long. CDR1 LGHDT and CDR2 YNNKEL come from the germline V gene (reference sequence). The CDR3 is CASRVAGGRDNEQFF. For the CDR3, the DNA is TGTGCCAGCAGAGTAGCGGGAGGGCGGGACAATGAGCAGTTCTTC.

The rearrangement uses TRBV3-1 (or the pseudogene TRBV3-2) and TRBJ2-5; TRBD2 agrees at 12 bases. J lost 4 bases, V lost 3 bases, and 3 bases had no gene match. The CDR3 extends over 15 amino acids. Germline assignment: CDR1 LGHDT and CDR2 YNNKEL (reference sequence). The CDR3: CASSHLAGGAETQYF. In DNA form, the CDR3 reads TGTGCCAGCAGCCACCTAGCGGGAGGGGCAGAGACCCAGTACTTC.

The V gene is TRBV7-2, the J gene TRBJ2-2, with 9 positions matching TRBD1. This CDR3 has 16 amino acids. The V gene end was trimmed by 0 bases and the J gene end by 5 bases; junction bases not matched to a gene: 4. The germline V gene has CDR1 SGHTA and CDR2 FQGNSA. CDR3 sequence reads: CASSLADRGFTGELFF. CDR3 nucleotides: TGTGCCAGCAGCTTAGCAGACAGGGGGTTTACCGGGGAGCTGTTTTTT.

This clone was found once. The chain couples TRBV27 to TRBJ2-1, with D hard to call. The V gene's germline CDR1 is MNHEY and CDR2 SMNVEV (reference sequence). V lost 4 bases to trimming and J lost 3 bases, with 13 bases between them. The CDR3 has 15 residues. CDR3: CASSSAGTNYNEQFF. In DNA, the CDR3 is TGTGCCAGCAGTTCGGCCGGCACTAACTACAATGAGCAGTTCTTC.

The chain carries TRBV18 and TRBJ2-1; 10 bases map to TRBD2. The CDR3 loop spans 15 amino acids. V dropped 4 bases and J dropped 9; count of bases not matched to a gene: 9. Germline loops: CDR1 KGHSH, CDR2 LQKENI. For the CDR3, the DNA is TGTGCCAGCTCACTAGGGCCTAGCGGGAGTGTTGAGCAGTTCTTC. Protein: CASSLGPSGSVEQFF.

The V gene is TRBV6-1, the J gene TRBJ2-4; 7 positions agree with TRBD1. This CDR3 has 14 residues. With 3 bases clipped from V and 6 bases from J, the junction kept 5 bases outside the gene matches. Germline CDR1 and CDR2: MNHNS and SASEGT. The CDR3 region has the DNA TGTGCCAGCAGTGATAGGGGGCATTTAAACATTCAGTACTTC. It translates to CASSDRGHLNIQYF.

DNA of the CDR3: TGTGCCAGCCGCCAGCGGGAGGGCACGGGCGGGGAGCTGTTTTTT. Its translation: CASRQREGTGGELFF. V and J are TRBV6-5 and TRBJ2-2; TRBD2 matches 10 bases. J gave up 7 bases and V 8 bases, and 10 bases lay outside the gene matches. Germline CDR1 and CDR2: MNHEY and SVGAGI. The CDR3 extends over 15 amino acids.

This clone was seen a handful of times. The chain is built from TRBV7-3 and TRBJ2-3, with 7 nucleotides matching TRBD2. CDR3 size: 15 residues. Germline CDR1 reads SGHTA; CDR2 reads FQGTGA. V shed 5 bases and J 3 bases; nucleotides not matched to a gene: 8. Here the CDR3 reads CASSAGGSRTDTQYF. The DNA of the CDR3 is TGTGCCAGCAGCGCCGGGGGGAGTCGGACAGATACGCAGTATTTT.

This clone has only a few counts. The V and J genes are TRBV25-1 and TRBJ1-1, with no clear D. The germline V and J ends were trimmed by 2 bases and 2 bases, with 3 bases remaining between them. Looked up from germline, CDR1 is MGHDK and CDR2 is SYGVNS. There are 12 residues in the CDR3. The CDR3 reads CASSEINTEAFF. The CDR3 nucleotides are TGTGCCAGCAGTGAAATAAACACTGAAGCTTTCTTT.

This chain uses TRBV7-3 with TRBJ1-1; weak D call: TRBD1 (5 bases). The germline V and J ends were trimmed by 5 bases and 2 bases, with 18 bases remaining between them. The length of the CDR3 is 16 residues. Germline CDR1 SGHTA, CDR2 FQGTGA. The CDR3 loop is CASSQDSLSRNTEAFF. The CDR3 nucleotides read TGTGCCAGCAGCCAAGACAGCTTAAGTAGAAACACTGAAGCTTTCTTT.

The chain employs TRBV30 and TRBJ2-7; 8 bases fit TRBD1. The ends lost 5 bases at V and 4 bases at J; junction bases unmatched: 10. The CDR3 loop spans 14 amino acids. Germline-derived CDR1 and CDR2 are GTSNPN and SVGIG (reference sequence). DNA of the CDR3: TGTGCCTGGGGAGGACAGGGTCCTTTATACGAGCAGTACTTC. Its translation is CAWGGQGPLYEQYF.

The genes are TRBV30 and TRBJ2-2; TRBD1 matches at 8 bases. Losses at the gene ends were 3 bases for V and 1 base for J; bases not matched to a gene: 10. The germline V gene encodes CDR1 GTSNPN and CDR2 SVGIG (reference sequence). The CDR3 runs 17 residues. The CDR3 region has the DNA TGTGCCTGGAGAAGATCCCTCGGGACAGGGAACACCGGGGAGCTGTTTTTT. Translation: CAWRRSLGTGNTGELFF.

This clone appeared once. The chain couples TRBV12-3 or TRBV12-4 to TRBJ1-1; D ambiguous. Deletions cut 3 bases from V and 5 bases from J, with 7 bases between. The CDR3 has 12 amino acids. In nucleotides, the CDR3 is TGTGCCAGCAGTTTTTGGGCAACTGAAGCTTTCTTT. This gives the protein CASSFWATEAFF.

The CDR3 sequence: CASSPHGPLYEGYTF. The CDR3 coding sequence is TGTGCCAGCAGCCCTCATGGGCCTCTTTACGAGGGCTACACCTTC. The chain employs TRBV5-6 and TRBJ1-2; no firm D call. The CDR3 covers 15 residues. The V end lost 4 bases, the J end lost 8 bases, and 21 bases lay between the germline ends. Germline CDR1 and CDR2: SGHDT and YYEEEE. Based on the CDR3 plus reference TRBV5-6 and TRBJ1-2, the full variable domain is DAGVTQSPTHLIKTRGQQVTLRCSPKSGHDTVSWYQQALGQGPQFIFQYYEEEERQRGNFPDRFSGHQFPNYSSELNVNALLLGDSALYLCASSPHGPLYEGYTFGSGTRLTVV.

The chain recombines TRBV7-3 with TRBJ1-1, with D possibly matching TRBD1 (5 bases). V was cut by 5 bases and J by 4 bases, with 11 bases left in between. Germline V CDR1 and CDR2: SGHTA, FQGTGA. The CDR3 contains 13 residues. The CDR3 DNA is TGTGCCAGCAGCCCCTGGGGGGGCACTGAAGCTTTCTTT. It is translated as CASSPWGGTEAFF.

The chain joins TRBV15 to TRBJ1-1, with a possible D match to TRBD1 (5 bases). Trimming took off 2 bases at V and 0 bases at J, with 16 bases between the two ends. Germline values: CDR1 LNHNV, CDR2 YYDKDF (reference sequence). There are 17 residues in the CDR3. The CDR3 reads CATSRPPGRLMNTEAFF. The DNA of the CDR3 is TGTGCCACCAGCAGACCCCCAGGGAGGCTTATGAACACTGAAGCTTTCTTT.

The rearrangement joins TRBV19 to TRBJ1-3; D gene ambiguous. Germline lookup yields CDR1 LNHDA and CDR2 SQIVND (reference sequence). V gave up 3 bases and J gave up 0 bases, with 9 bases separating them. The CDR3 has 15 amino acids. The chain's CDR3 is CASSIDISSGNTIYF. CDR3 nucleotides: TGTGCCAGTAGTATTGACATCTCCTCTGGAAACACCATATATTTT.

V usage is TRBV6-5 and J usage is TRBJ1-1, with 10 bases identical to TRBD1. V lost 4 bases, J lost 7 bases, and 6 bases stayed unmatched. The germline CDR1 and CDR2 sequences are MNHEY and SVGAGI. The length of the CDR3 is 14 residues. The chain's CDR3 is CASSLGTGAIEAFF. The CDR3 DNA reads TGTGCCAGCAGTTTAGGGACAGGGGCGATTGAAGCTTTCTTT.